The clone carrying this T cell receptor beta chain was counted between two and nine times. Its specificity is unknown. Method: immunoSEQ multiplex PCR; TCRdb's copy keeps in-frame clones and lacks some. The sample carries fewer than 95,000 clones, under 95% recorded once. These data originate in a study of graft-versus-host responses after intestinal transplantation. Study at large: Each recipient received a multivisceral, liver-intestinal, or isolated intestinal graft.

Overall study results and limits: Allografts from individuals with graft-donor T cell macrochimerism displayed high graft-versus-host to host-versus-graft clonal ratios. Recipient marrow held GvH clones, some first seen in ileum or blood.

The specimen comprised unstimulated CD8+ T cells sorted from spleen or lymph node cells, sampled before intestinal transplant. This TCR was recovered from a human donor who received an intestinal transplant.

The CDR3: CATFVAGLATLMNTEAFF. The CDR3 coding sequence is TGTGCCACCTTTGTAGCGGGACTGGCTACCCTTATGAACACTGAAGCTTTCTTT. The chain is built from TRBV2 and TRBJ1-1, with a weak D call TRBD1 (5 bases). Germline loops: CDR1 SNHLY, CDR2 FYNNEI. The CDR3 is 18 residues long. V was shortened by 10 bases and J by 0 bases, with 27 bases between the two germline ends.